The rows below give T cell receptor beta chains drawn from one sample of a study of shared clonotypes between healthy human individuals. This table comes from immunoSEQ multiplex PCR, and its TCRdb copy is limited to in-frame clones, with some not included. The table has millions of clones, about 95% seen once. Input material: naive CD8+ T cells sorted from blood. Source of these receptors: a man in his late teens or twenties in good health. Each CDR3 is given with its conserved first and last residue. D genes are given only for firm matches. Some rows have no size entry. The others give once, few or many, or a class for an expanded clone.

size: -
J: TRBJ1-1
length: 15
D: -
V: TRBV6-1
CDR3: CASRTGSGAVPEAFF
DNA: TGTGCCAGCAGGACCGGTTCTGGGGCAGTTCCTGAAGCTTTCTTT

size: once
J: TRBJ2-2
length: 16
D: -
V: TRBV6-6
CDR3: CASSLSIRANTGELFF
DNA: TGTGCCAGCAGTTTAAGCATACGAGCGAACACCGGGGAGCTGTTTTTT

size: -
J: TRBJ1-1
length: 14
D: -
V: TRBV7-9
CDR3: CASSLAPENTEAFF
DNA: TGTGCCAGCAGCTTAGCTCCAGAGAACACTGAAGCTTTCTTT

size: -
J: TRBJ2-3
length: 14
D: TRBD2
V: TRBV6-5
CDR3: CASTLAGPTDTQYF
DNA: TGTGCCAGCACCCTAGCGGGACCGACAGATACGCAGTATTTT

size: -
J: TRBJ2-1
length: 13
D: -
V: TRBV4-3
CDR3: CASSQLMGDEQFF
DNA: TGCGCCAGCAGCCAACTAATGGGAGATGAGCAGTTCTTC

size: -
J: TRBJ2-7
length: 15
D: -
V: TRBV6-6
CDR3: CASSYSSSLTYEQYF
DNA: TGTGCCAGCAGTTACTCGTCGTCGCTTACCTACGAGCAGTACTTC

size: -
J: TRBJ1-1
length: 14
D: -
V: TRBV5-4
CDR3: CASSRDRDGTEAFF
DNA: TGTGCCAGCAGCCGGGACCGGGACGGCACTGAAGCTTTCTTT

size: -
J: TRBJ2-3
length: 16
D: -
V: TRBV7-9
CDR3: CASSPPPGKGPDTQYF
DNA: TGTGCCAGCAGCCCCCCCCCAGGGAAAGGGCCGGATACGCAGTATTTT

size: -
J: TRBJ1-2
length: 15
D: TRBD1
V: TRBV27
CDR3: CASSPQTGTFYGYTF
DNA: TGTGCCAGCAGTCCACAGACAGGGACCTTCTATGGCTACACCTTC

size: -
J: TRBJ2-2
length: 12
D: -
V: TRBV7-9
CDR3: CASRQPTGELFF
DNA: TGTGCCAGCCGCCAGCCCACCGGGGAGCTGTTTTTT

size: -
J: TRBJ2-6
length: 13
D: -
V: TRBV27
CDR3: CASKNSGANVLTF
DNA: TGTGCCAGCAAGAACTCTGGGGCCAACGTCCTGACTTTC

size: -
J: TRBJ2-1
length: 13
D: -
V: TRBV7-8
CDR3: CASSFATGNEQFF
DNA: TGTGCCAGCAGCTTCGCGACTGGGAATGAGCAGTTCTTC

size: -
J: TRBJ2-7
length: 16
D: -
V: TRBV14
CDR3: CASSQEGTGHFYEQYF
DNA: TGTGCCAGCAGCCAAGAAGGTACAGGGCACTTCTACGAGCAGTACTTC

size: -
J: TRBJ2-7
length: 16
D: TRBD1
V: TRBV5-4
CDR3: CASNTYTGVDTYEQYF
DNA: TGTGCCAGCAACACCTATACAGGGGTAGACACCTACGAGCAGTACTTC

size: -
J: TRBJ1-1
length: 12
D: -
V: TRBV5-6
CDR3: CASSLGPREAFF
DNA: TGTGCCAGCAGCTTAGGACCGCGTGAAGCTTTCTTT